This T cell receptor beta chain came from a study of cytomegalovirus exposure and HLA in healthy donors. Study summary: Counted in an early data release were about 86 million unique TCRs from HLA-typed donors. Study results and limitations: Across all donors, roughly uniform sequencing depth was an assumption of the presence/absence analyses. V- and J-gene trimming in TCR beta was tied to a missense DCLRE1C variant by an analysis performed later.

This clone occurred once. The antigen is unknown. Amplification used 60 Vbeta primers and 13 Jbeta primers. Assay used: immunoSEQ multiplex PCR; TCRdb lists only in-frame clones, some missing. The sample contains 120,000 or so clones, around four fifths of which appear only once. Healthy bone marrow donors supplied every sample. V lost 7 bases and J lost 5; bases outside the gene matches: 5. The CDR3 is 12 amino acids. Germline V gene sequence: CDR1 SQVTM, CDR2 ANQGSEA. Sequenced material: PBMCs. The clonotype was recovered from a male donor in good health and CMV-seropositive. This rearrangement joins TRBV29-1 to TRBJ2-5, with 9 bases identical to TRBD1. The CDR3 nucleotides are TGCAGCGCCTCGACAGGGGGTGAGACCCAGTACTTC. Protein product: CSASTGGETQYF.